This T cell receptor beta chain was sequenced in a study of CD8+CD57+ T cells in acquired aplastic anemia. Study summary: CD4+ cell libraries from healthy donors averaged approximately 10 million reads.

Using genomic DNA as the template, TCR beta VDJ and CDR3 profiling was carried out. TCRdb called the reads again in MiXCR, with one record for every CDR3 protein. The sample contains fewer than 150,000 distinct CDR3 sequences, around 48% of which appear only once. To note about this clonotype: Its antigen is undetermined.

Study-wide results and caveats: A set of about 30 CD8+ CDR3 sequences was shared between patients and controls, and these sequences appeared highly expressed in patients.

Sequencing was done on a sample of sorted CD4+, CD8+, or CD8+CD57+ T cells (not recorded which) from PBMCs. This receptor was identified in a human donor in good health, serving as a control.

The CDR3 DNA is TGTGCCAGCAGCCTATCCGGGACCGACGGCTCACCCCTCCACTTT. Translation gives CASSLSGTDGSPLHF. The chain recombines TRBV5-6 with TRBJ1-6, with TRBD1 as a possible D gene (5 bases). Germline V gene sequence: CDR1 SGHDT, CDR2 YYEEEE. V lost 4 bases, J lost 10 bases, and 18 bases lay in between. The CDR3 is made up of 15 amino acids.